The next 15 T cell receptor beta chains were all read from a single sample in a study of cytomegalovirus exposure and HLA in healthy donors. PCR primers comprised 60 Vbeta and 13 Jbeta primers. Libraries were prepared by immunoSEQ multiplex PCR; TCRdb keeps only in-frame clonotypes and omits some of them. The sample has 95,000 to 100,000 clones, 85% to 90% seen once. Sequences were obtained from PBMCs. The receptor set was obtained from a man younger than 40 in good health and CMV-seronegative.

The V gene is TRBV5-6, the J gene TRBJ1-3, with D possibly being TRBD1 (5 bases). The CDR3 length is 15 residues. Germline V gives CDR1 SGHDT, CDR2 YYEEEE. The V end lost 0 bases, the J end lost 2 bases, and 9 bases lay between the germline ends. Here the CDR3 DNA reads TGTGCCAGCAGCTTGGCCGGCAGGGCTGGAAACACCATATATTTT. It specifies CASSLAGRAGNTIYF.

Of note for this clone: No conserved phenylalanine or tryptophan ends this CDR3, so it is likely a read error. The CDR3 protein is CSTAGAMNTGELFV. The CDR3 DNA follows: TGTTCCACCGCGGGAGCTATGAACACCGGGGAGCTGTTTGTT. The chain combines TRBV7-9 with TRBJ2-2, with 7 bases aligning to TRBD2. CDR1 is SEHNR and CDR2 is FQNEAQ in the germline V gene (reference sequence). The CDR3 runs 14 residues.

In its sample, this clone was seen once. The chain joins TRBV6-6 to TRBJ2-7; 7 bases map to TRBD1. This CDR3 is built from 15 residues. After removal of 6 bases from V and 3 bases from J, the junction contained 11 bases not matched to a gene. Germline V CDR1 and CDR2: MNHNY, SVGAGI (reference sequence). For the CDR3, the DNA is TGTGCCAGCAGCCAACCGGGACAGAATATCTACGAGCAGTACTTC. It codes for CASSQPGQNIYEQYF.

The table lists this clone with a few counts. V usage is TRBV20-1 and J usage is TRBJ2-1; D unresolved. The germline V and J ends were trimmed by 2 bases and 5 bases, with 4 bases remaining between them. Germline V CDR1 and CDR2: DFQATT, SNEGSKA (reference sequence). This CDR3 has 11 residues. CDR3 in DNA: TGCAGTGCTAGACAGGACAATGAGCAGTTCTTC. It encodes CSARQDNEQFF.

CDR3 protein: CASSYPDRGLQETQYF. In DNA form, the CDR3 reads TGTGCCAGCAGCTACCCGGACAGGGGGCTACAAGAGACCCAGTACTTC. This rearrangement joins TRBV7-8 to TRBJ2-5; 11 bases match TRBD1. Germline CDR1 SGHVS, CDR2 FQNEAQ. This CDR3 has 16 amino acids. With V trimmed by 4 bases and J by 2 bases, 6 bases remained unmatched.

CDR3 in DNA: TGTGCCAGCAGCCCACCTAGACAGGGGGCGCGTGAGCAGTACTTC. Translated: CASSPPRQGAREQYF. V usage is TRBV7-9 and J usage is TRBJ2-7; 10 bases are a match to TRBD1. Losses at the gene ends were 5 bases for V and 7 bases for J; bases not matched to a gene: 11. There are 15 residues in the CDR3. CDR1 SEHNR and CDR2 FQNEAQ come from the germline V gene (reference sequence).

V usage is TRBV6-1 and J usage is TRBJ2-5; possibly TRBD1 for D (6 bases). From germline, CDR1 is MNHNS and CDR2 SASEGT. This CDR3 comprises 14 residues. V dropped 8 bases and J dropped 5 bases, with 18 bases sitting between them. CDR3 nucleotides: TGTGCCAGCCAGACAGGATCATTGGGGGAGACCCAGTACTTC. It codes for CASQTGSLGETQYF.

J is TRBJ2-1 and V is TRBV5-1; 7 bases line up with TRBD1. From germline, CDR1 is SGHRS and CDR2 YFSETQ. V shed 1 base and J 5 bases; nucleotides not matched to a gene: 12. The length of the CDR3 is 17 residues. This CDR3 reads CASSLQFWGQNNNEQFF. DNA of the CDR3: TGCGCCAGCAGCTTGCAATTTTGGGGACAGAACAACAATGAGCAGTTCTTC. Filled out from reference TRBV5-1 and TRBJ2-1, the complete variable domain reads KAGVTQTPRYLIKTRGQQVTLSCSPISGHRSVSWYQQTPGQGLQFLFEYFSETQRNKGNFPGRFSGRQFSNSRSEMNVSTLELGDSALYLCASSLQFWGQNNNEQFFGPGTRLTVL.

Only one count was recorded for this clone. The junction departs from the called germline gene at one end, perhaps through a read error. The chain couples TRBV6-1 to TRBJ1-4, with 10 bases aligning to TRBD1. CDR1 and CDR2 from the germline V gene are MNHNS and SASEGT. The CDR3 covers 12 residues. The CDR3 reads CASSERQGAAVF. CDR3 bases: TGTGCCAGCAGTGAAAGACAGGGGGCGGCGGTTTTT.

The CDR3 sequence is CASSPRDRVEKLFF. CDR3 DNA: TGTGCCAGCAGCCCCCGGGACAGGGTTGAAAAACTGTTTTTT. The J gene is TRBJ1-4, the V gene TRBV28; TRBD1 matches 9 bases. This CDR3 contains 14 residues. Germline CDR1 reads MDHEN; CDR2 reads SYDVKM. After removal of 6 bases from V and 7 bases from J, the junction contained 6 bases not matched to a gene.

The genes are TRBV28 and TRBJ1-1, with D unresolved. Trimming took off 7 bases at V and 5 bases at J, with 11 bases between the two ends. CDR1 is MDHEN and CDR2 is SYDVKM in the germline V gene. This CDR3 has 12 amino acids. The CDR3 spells CASNIRRTEAFF. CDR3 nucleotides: TGTGCCAGCAATATCCGGAGGACTGAAGCTTTCTTT.

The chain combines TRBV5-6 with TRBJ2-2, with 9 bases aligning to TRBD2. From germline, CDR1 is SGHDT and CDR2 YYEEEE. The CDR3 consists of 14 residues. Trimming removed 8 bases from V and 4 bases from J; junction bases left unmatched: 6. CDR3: CARSGTSSTGELFF. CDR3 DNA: TGTGCCAGGTCCGGGACTAGCTCCACCGGGGAGCTGTTTTTT.

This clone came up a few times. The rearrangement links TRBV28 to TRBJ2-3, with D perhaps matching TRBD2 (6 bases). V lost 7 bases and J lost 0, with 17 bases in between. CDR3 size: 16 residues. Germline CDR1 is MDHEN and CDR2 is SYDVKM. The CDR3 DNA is TGTGCCAGCACCCCTTGGAGGGGCCCTAGCACAGATACGCAGTATTTT. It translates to CASTPWRGPSTDTQYF.

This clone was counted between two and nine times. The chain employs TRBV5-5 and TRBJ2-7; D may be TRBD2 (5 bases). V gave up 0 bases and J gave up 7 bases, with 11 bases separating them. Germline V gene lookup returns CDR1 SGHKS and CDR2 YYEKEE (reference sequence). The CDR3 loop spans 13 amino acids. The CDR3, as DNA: TGTGCCAGCAGCTTGGCTCCTAGCTCAGAGCAGTACTTC. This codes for CASSLAPSSEQYF.

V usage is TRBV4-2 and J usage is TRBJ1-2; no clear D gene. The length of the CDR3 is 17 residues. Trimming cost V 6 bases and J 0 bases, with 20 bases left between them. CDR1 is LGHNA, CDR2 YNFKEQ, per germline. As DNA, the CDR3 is TGTGCCAGCAGGGAAGCGGGCAATCCCCCGCCTAACTATGGCTACACCTTC. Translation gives CASREAGNPPPNYGYTF.